This TCR beta chain was found in a study of cytomegalovirus exposure and HLA in healthy donors. Overall study results and limits: What was likely a sequencing artifact was a cluster of highly shared sequence variants.

The primer mix had 60 Vbeta and 13 Jbeta primers. This table comes from immunoSEQ multiplex PCR, and its TCRdb copy is limited to in-frame clones, with some not included. The sample shows fewer than 250,000 clones, around 73% of them seen only once. In regard to this clone: Its antigen is unknown.

After removal of 4 bases from V and 2 bases from J, the junction contained 6 bases not matched to a gene. The CDR3 sequence is 16 residues long. Looked up from germline, CDR1 is SEHNR and CDR2 is FQNEAQ (reference sequence). J is TRBJ2-1 and V is TRBV7-9, with 9 bases aligning to TRBD2. The origin of this receptor is a male donor in good health and CMV-seronegative. The sequenced sample was PBMCs. The chain's CDR3 is CASSSPLAGPYNEQFF. The CDR3 DNA reads as TGTGCCAGCAGCTCCCCACTAGCGGGCCCCTACAATGAGCAGTTCTTC.